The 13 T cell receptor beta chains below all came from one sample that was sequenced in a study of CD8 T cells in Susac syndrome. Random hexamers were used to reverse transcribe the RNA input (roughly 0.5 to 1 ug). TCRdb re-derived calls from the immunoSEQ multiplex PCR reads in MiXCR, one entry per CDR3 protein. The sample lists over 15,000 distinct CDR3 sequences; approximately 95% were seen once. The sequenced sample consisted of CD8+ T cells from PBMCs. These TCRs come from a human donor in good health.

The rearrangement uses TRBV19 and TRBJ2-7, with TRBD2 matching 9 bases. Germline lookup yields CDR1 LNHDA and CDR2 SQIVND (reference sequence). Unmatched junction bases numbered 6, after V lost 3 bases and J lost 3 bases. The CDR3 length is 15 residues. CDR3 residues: CASSILAGTLYEQYV. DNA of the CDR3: TGTGCCAGTAGTATTCTAGCGGGAACCCTCTACGAGCAGTACGTC.

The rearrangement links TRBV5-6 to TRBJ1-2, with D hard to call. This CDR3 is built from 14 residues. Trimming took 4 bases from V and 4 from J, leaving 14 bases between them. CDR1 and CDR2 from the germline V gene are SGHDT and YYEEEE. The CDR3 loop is CASSQSSVPYGYTF. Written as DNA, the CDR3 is TGTGCCAGCAGCCAAAGTTCGGTGCCCTATGGCTACACCTTC.

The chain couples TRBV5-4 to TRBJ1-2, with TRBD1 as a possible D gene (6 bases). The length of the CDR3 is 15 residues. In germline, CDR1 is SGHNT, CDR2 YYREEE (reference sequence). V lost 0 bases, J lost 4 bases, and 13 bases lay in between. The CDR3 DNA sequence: TGTGCCAGCAGCTTGGAACCAGGGGACGTCTATGGCTACACCTTC. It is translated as CASSLEPGDVYGYTF.

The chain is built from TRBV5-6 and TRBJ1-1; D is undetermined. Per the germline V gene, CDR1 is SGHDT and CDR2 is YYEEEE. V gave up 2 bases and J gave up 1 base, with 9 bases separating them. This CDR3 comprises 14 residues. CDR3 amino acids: CASSFSAGNTEAFF. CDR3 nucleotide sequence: TGTGCCAGCAGCTTTTCAGCCGGGAACACTGAAGCTTTCTTT.

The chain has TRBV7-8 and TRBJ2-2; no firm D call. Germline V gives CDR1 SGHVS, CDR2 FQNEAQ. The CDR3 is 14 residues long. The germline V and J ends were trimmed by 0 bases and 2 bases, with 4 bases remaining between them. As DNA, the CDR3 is TGTGCCAGCAGCTTAGCGGGAAACACCGGGGAGCTGTTTTTT. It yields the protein CASSLAGNTGELFF.

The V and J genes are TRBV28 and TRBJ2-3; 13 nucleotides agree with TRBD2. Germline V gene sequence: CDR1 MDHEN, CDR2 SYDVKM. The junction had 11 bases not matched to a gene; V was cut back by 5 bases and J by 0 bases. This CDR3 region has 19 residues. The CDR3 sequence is CASSTILAGGVISTDTQYF. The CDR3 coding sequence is TGTGCCAGCAGTACGATACTAGCGGGAGGGGTTATTAGCACAGATACGCAGTATTTT. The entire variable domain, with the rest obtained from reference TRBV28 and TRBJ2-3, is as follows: DVKVTQSSRYLVKRTGEKVFLECVQDMDHENMFWYRQDPGLGLRLIYFSYDVKMKEKGDIPEGYSVSREKKERFSLILESASTNQTSMYLCASSTILAGGVISTDTQYFGPGTRLTVL.

CDR3 DNA sequence: TGTGCCAGCAGCCAAGGAGTAAAGGGACTAGCTTTCGGCCAAGAGACCCAGTACTTC. Encoded protein: CASSQGVKGLAFGQETQYF. The V gene is TRBV3-1, the J gene TRBJ2-5; 9 bases fit TRBD2. The CDR3 runs 19 residues. J lost 1 base, V lost 1 base, and 13 bases had no gene match. CDR1 is LGHDT, CDR2 YNNKEL, per germline (reference sequence).

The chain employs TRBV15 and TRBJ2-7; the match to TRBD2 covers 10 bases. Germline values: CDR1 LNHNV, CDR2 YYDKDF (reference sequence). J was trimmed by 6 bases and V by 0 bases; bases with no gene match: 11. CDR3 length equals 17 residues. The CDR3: CATSREDLAGAICEQYF. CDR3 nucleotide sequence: TGTGCCACCAGCAGAGAAGACCTAGCGGGAGCTATTTGCGAGCAGTACTTC.

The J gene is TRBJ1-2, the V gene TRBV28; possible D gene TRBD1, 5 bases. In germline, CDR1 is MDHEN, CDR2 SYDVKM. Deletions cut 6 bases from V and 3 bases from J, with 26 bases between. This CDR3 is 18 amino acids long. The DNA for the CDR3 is TGTGCCAGCAGCCTAAGGGGCAGGGTATGGGTTGTCGACTATGGCTACACCTTC. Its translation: CASSLRGRVWVVDYGYTF.

The CDR3 protein is CASSLSGLSSYNEQFF. The CDR3 DNA reads as TGTGCCAGCAGTTTATCAGGGCTGAGCTCCTACAATGAGCAGTTCTTC. The chain joins TRBV28 to TRBJ2-1, with TRBD1 as a possible D gene (5 bases). V shed 1 base and J shed 0 bases, with 10 bases lying between them. Germline lookup yields CDR1 MDHEN and CDR2 SYDVKM. CDR3 length: 16 amino acids.

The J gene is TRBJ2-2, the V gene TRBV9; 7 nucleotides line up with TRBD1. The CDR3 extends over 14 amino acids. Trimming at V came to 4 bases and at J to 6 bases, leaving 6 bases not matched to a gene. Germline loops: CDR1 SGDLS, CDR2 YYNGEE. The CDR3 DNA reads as TGTGCCAGCAGCCTACAGGGGTACCCCGGGGAGCTGTTTTTT. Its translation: CASSLQGYPGELFF.

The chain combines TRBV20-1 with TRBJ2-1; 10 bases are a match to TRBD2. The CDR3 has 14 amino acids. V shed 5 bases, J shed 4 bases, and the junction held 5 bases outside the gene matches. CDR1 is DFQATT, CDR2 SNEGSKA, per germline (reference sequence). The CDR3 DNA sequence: TGCAGTGCTGGTAGCGGGAGGACTTACAATGAGCAGTTCTTC. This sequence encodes CSAGSGRTYNEQFF.

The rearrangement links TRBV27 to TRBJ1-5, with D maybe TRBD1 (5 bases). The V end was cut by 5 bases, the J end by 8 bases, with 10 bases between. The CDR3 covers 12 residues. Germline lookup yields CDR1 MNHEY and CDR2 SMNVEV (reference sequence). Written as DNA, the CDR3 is TGTGCCAGCAGTCCAGGGTGGGAGCCCCAGCATTTT. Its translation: CASSPGWEPQHF.